The clone carrying this T cell receptor (beta chain) appeared a few times. Its antigen is still unknown. These data originate in a study of identical twins. Whole-study results and caveats: Within monozygotic twins, out-of-frame TCR alpha sharing was underestimated by the models. Out-of-frame alpha sequences common to twins exhibited an excess of low generation probability.

Unique molecular identifiers were present on cDNA, and template switching added a universal primer site. TCRdb passed the 5' RACE reads through MiXCR, listing each CDR3 protein once. The repertoire includes around 500,000 distinct CDR3 sequences, over 12% of them detected once, and approximately 0.52% sits in the top ten. The CDR3 loop spans 14 amino acids. With V trimmed by 3 bases and J by 4 bases, 2 bases remained unmatched. Per germline, CDR1 LNHDA and CDR2 SQIVND (reference sequence). This sample also appeared in a second study, on yellow fever vaccine responses in identical twins. That source adds: In identical twins, vaccine T cell responses appeared partly shared and partly individual.

V and J are TRBV19 and TRBJ1-5; 8 bases map to TRBD1. The sequence was obtained from a woman aged 18-29 years in good health. Material for sequencing was CD4+ T cells sorted from blood. CDR3 DNA sequence: TGTGCCAGTAGTATGCAGGGGGCTAATCAGCCCCAGCATTTT. This codes for CASSMQGANQPQHF.